A single sample is the source of the 23 T cell receptor beta chains below, sequenced in a study of a mutant IDH1 vaccine in newly diagnosed glioma (dated by TCRdb to the early 2020s). Read against the paper, the sample's time point label means: week 47, end of study. Each vaccine dose was 300 ug of a 20-mer mutant IDH1 peptide in Montanide, given subcutaneously with topical imiquimod. Preparation of the library involved the immunoSEQ multiplex PCR assay. This immuneACCESS table, as held by TCRdb, lists in-frame sequences with V and J called but not all clones. Of the missing ones, under half trace to an unresolved V gene in checked studies; the others have no known cause. The sample table lists over 50,000 clones, over 75% of them with a count of one. The ten largest clones capture over 4.5% of the sample. These receptors are not linked to any known antigen. Sequencing used PBMCs, obtained from a glioma patient whose treatment included an IDH1 peptide vaccine. These receptors all come from a woman aged 40-49 years with glioma. Some clones in this sample may be carry-over from other donors' samples.

The V gene is TRBV29-1, the J gene TRBJ2-3, with D tentatively TRBD1 or TRBD2 (5 bases each). V was pared by 6 bases and J by 4 bases, with 23 bases between. The CDR3 sequence is 16 residues long. The germline CDR1 and CDR2 sequences are SQVTM and ANQGSEA. This CDR3 reads CSVEGFLGPSSDTQYF. The CDR3 DNA follows: TGCAGCGTCGAGGGGTTTTTGGGACCATCATCAGATACGCAGTATTTT.

Points on this clone: The same CDR3 arises from other DNA sequences in this sample as well. The V gene is TRBV14, the J gene TRBJ2-7; 7 bases agree with TRBD1. The ends lost 0 bases at V and 4 bases at J; junction bases unmatched: 6. The CDR3 extends over 15 amino acids. CDR1 and CDR2 (germline): SGHDN, FVKESK. The CDR3 loop reads CASSQDGRGWYEQYF. For the CDR3, the DNA is TGTGCCAGCAGCCAAGATGGCAGGGGGTGGTACGAGCAGTACTTC.

The chain links TRBV30 to TRBJ1-3, with 8 bases lining up with TRBD1. The V segment lost 6 bases and the J segment 0 bases; nucleotides outside the gene matches: 4. This CDR3 spans 14 amino acids. The V gene's germline CDR1 is GTSNPN and CDR2 SVGIG (reference sequence). The CDR3 protein is CACLRGRSGNTIYF. CDR3 DNA sequence: TGTGCCTGTCTCAGGGGGCGCTCTGGAAACACCATATATTTT.

This chain links TRBV6-6 with TRBJ2-1; TRBD2 matches 16 bases. In germline, CDR1 is MNHNY, CDR2 SVGAGI (reference sequence). The J segment lost 9 bases and the V segment lost 8 bases, leaving 10 bases of the junction unmatched. CDR3 length: 16 residues. CDR3 nucleotide sequence: TGTGCCAGCGAACCGGGACTAGCGGGGGGGCATTTTGAGCAGTTCTTC. This sequence encodes CASEPGLAGGHFEQFF.

The chain couples TRBV7-9 to TRBJ1-5; D uncertain. The CDR3 length is 16 residues. V was cut by 5 bases and J by 1 base, with 15 bases left in between. Germline V CDR1 and CDR2: SEHNR, FQNEAQ (reference sequence). The CDR3 here is CASSAAGTPSNQPQHF. The CDR3 DNA is TGTGCCAGCAGCGCCGCAGGAACTCCGAGCAATCAGCCCCAGCATTTT.

The chain uses TRBV10-1 and TRBJ2-1; TRBD1 matches 8 bases. The trim removed 3 bases at V and 6 bases at J, leaving 10 bases unmatched. Germline CDR1 and CDR2: WNHNN and SYGVQD (reference sequence). This CDR3 contains 16 residues. The CDR3 DNA is TGCGCCAGCAGTGACCCCGGACAGGGAAAGGGCAATGAGCAGTTCTTC. The encoded protein is CASSDPGQGKGNEQFF.

The chain combines TRBV7-2 with TRBJ1-1, with no clear D. This CDR3 contains 13 residues. Germline V gives CDR1 SGHTA, CDR2 FQGNSA. The germline V and J ends were trimmed by 5 bases and 10 bases, with 17 bases remaining between them. CDR3 sequence reads: CASSRTAPIGAFF. The DNA for the CDR3 is TGTGCCAGCAGCCGAACAGCCCCTATAGGAGCTTTCTTT.

This clone has just one count. This chain connects TRBV7-8 to TRBJ2-3; 8 bases are shared with TRBD2. J was trimmed by 6 bases and V by 1 base; bases with no gene match: 9. Germline V gene sequence: CDR1 SGHVS, CDR2 FQNEAQ. The CDR3 is 16 amino acids. CDR3 residues: CASSLDRAGGVDTQYF. The CDR3 DNA is TGTGCCAGCAGCTTAGATAGGGCCGGGGGGGTTGATACGCAGTATTTT.

The CDR3 is CASSQDPTAYNEQFF. In nucleotides, the CDR3 is TGCGCCAGCAGCCAAGATCCGACAGCTTACAATGAGCAGTTCTTC. This chain connects TRBV4-3 to TRBJ2-1; maybe TRBD1 (5 bases). The CDR3 has 15 residues. Germline CDR1 reads LGHNA; CDR2 reads YSLEER. Trimming removed 0 bases at V and 4 bases at J, with 10 bases between.

The gene calls are TRBV10-3 and TRBJ2-2; TRBD2 might be the D (6 bases). Germline V gives CDR1 ENHRY, CDR2 SYGVKD. V was clipped by 2 bases and J by 4 bases, with 11 bases between them. The CDR3 is 15 residues long. The CDR3 loop reads CAISEMEGGTGELFF. The CDR3 nucleotides are TGTGCCATCAGTGAGATGGAGGGAGGCACCGGGGAGCTGTTTTTT.

The chain has TRBV2 and TRBJ1-1, with D hard to call. V lost 4 bases to trimming and J lost 6 bases, with 12 bases between them. The CDR3 extends over 13 amino acids. Germline-derived CDR1 and CDR2 are SNHLY and FYNNEI. The CDR3 region is CASSVMGYSEAFF. CDR3 in DNA: TGTGCCAGCAGTGTGATGGGGTACTCTGAAGCTTTCTTT.

The chain has TRBV2 and TRBJ1-2; 10 positions match TRBD1. There are 14 residues in the CDR3. After removal of 6 bases from V and 7 bases from J, the junction contained 8 bases not matched to a gene. Per the germline V gene, CDR1 is SNHLY and CDR2 is FYNNEI. The CDR3 here is CASSAVTGGVGYTF. CDR3 coding DNA: TGTGCCAGCAGCGCCGTGACAGGGGGCGTTGGCTACACCTTC.

The rearrangement uses TRBV2 and TRBJ1-6, with 7 positions matching TRBD1. J was trimmed by 8 bases and V by 5 bases; bases with no gene match: 12. The CDR3 totals 16 residues. In germline, CDR1 is SNHLY, CDR2 FYNNEI. The CDR3, as DNA: TGTGCCAGCAGTCTCGAGGGGGCAGGGAAATATTCACCCCTCCACTTT. Its translation: CASSLEGAGKYSPLHF.

This clone was counted a single time. J is TRBJ1-1 and V is TRBV7-8, with D perhaps TRBD1 (5 bases). CDR1 is SGHVS and CDR2 is FQNEAQ in the germline V gene. CDR3 length: 13 residues. V lost 7 bases, J lost 8 bases, and 17 bases lay in between. The CDR3 region has the DNA TGTGCCAGCACCGCAATCGGGGGAGGGGAAGCTTTCTTT. Its translation: CASTAIGGGEAFF.

This chain uses TRBV2 with TRBJ1-1, with D uncertain. Trimming shortened V by 0 bases and J by 6 bases, and 11 bases separated the two germline ends. The CDR3 sequence is 14 residues long. In germline, CDR1 is SNHLY, CDR2 FYNNEI. The CDR3: CASSEAPPRAEAFF. CDR3 bases: TGTGCCAGCAGTGAAGCGCCCCCCCGGGCTGAAGCTTTCTTT.

This chain connects TRBV7-6 to TRBJ1-3; TRBD1 might be the D (5 bases). CDR1 and CDR2 (germline): SGHVS, FNYEAQ. With 5 bases removed from V and 0 bases from J, the gap between germline ends came to 14 bases. CDR3 length: 16 amino acids. The CDR3: CASSLLAGDSGNTIYF. CDR3 nucleotide sequence: TGTGCCAGCAGCCTACTCGCGGGGGACTCTGGAAACACCATATATTTT.

V gene TRBV7-9 combines with J gene TRBJ2-5; TRBD1 agrees at 8 bases. Matching the DNA end better, TRBJ2-7 makes the J call doubtful. The length of the CDR3 is 15 residues. Germline V gene sequence: CDR1 SEHNR, CDR2 FQNEAQ (reference sequence). The CDR3 loop reads CASTISGTGLYEQYF. As DNA, the CDR3 is TGTGCCAGCACCATCTCCGGGACAGGTCTCTACGAGCAGTACTTC.

This clone was recorded once. The J gene is TRBJ2-1, the V gene TRBV5-4, with 8 positions matching TRBD1. J gave up 5 bases and V 5 bases, and 9 bases lay outside the gene matches. Germline V gives CDR1 SGHNT, CDR2 YYREEE (reference sequence). The CDR3 is 15 residues long. The CDR3 reads CASSSGQATNNEQFF. In nucleotides, the CDR3 is TGTGCCAGCAGTTCGGGACAGGCGACCAACAATGAGCAGTTCTTC. Supplemented by reference TRBV5-4 and TRBJ2-1, the full variable domain reads ETGVTQSPTHLIKTRGQQVTLRCSSQSGHNTVSWYQQALGQGPQFIFQYYREEENGRGNFPPRFSGLQFPNYSSELNVNALELDDSALYLCASSSGQATNNEQFFGPGTRLTVL.

This sequence joins TRBV12-5 and TRBJ2-2; D is possibly TRBD1 or TRBD2 (5 bases each). Per the germline V gene, CDR1 is LGHNT and CDR2 is FRNRAP. The CDR3 has 14 amino acids. Trimming removed 4 bases from V and 6 bases from J, with 12 bases in between. CDR3 protein: CASGSGQGSGELFF. CDR3 DNA: TGTGCTAGTGGTTCGGGGCAGGGATCCGGGGAGCTGTTTTTT.

The chain uses TRBV9 and TRBJ2-1; 10 nucleotides line up with TRBD1. The CDR3 spans 20 residues. Trimming took 2 bases from V and 0 from J; bases not matched to a gene: 14. Germline values: CDR1 SGDLS, CDR2 YYNGEE. In nucleotides, the CDR3 is TGTGCCAGCAGCGTTCGAGTTCGGACAGGGGGGAAAGGCTCCTACAATGAGCAGTTCTTC. Amino acids: CASSVRVRTGGKGSYNEQFF.

This chain joins TRBV5-1 and TRBJ2-1; 8 nucleotides align to TRBD1. V was pared by 4 bases and J by 1 base, with 7 bases of the junction left unmatched. The CDR3 has 16 amino acids. Germline V lookup: CDR1 SGHRS, CDR2 YFSETQ. The CDR3 DNA follows: TGCGCCAGCAGCCCGACAGGGGAGAGATCCTACAATGAGCAGTTCTTC. This sequence encodes CASSPTGERSYNEQFF.

The chain joins TRBV7-9 to TRBJ1-1; D is uncertain. The CDR3 loop spans 14 amino acids. Looked up from germline, CDR1 is SEHNR and CDR2 is FQNEAQ (reference sequence). Trimming took off 0 bases at V and 1 base at J, with 6 bases between the two ends. The chain's CDR3 is CASSLARQNTEAFF. The CDR3 DNA reads as TGTGCCAGCAGCTTAGCTCGTCAGAACACTGAAGCTTTCTTT.

The chain carries TRBV7-2 and TRBJ2-4, with 10 bases that match TRBD1. The CDR3 extends over 15 amino acids. Germline V gene lookup returns CDR1 SGHTA and CDR2 FQGNSA. The trim removed 1 base at V and 13 bases at J, leaving 10 bases unmatched. The CDR3 loop reads CASSLVSGTGDPQYF. The CDR3 DNA reads TGTGCCAGCAGCTTAGTGAGTGGGACAGGGGACCCACAGTACTTC.